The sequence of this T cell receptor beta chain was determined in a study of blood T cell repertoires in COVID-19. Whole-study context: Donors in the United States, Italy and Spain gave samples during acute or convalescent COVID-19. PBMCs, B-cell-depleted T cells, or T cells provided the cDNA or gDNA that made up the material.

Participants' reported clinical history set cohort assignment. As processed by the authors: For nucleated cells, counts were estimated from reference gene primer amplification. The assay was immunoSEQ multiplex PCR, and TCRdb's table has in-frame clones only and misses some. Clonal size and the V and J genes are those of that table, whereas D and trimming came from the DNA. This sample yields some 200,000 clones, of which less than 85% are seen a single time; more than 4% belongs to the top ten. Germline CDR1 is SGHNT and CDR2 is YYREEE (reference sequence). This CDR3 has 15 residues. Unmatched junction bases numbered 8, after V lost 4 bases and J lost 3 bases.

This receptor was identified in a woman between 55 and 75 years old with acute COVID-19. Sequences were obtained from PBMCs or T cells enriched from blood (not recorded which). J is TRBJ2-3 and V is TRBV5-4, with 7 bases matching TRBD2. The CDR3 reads CASSPRLAATDTQYF. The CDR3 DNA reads TGTGCCAGCAGCCCCCGGCTAGCGGCGACAGATACGCAGTATTTT.